This record looks at one T cell receptor beta chain sequence and its context. The antigen is unknown. This record belongs to a study of PD-1 blockade in classical Hodgkin lymphoma. Study observations and caveats: At C4D1, TCR diversity had climbed significantly for CD4+ cells, though not for CD8+ cells. Patients with a complete response exhibited baseline diversity comparable to newly diagnosed patients.

Specified time point: cycle 4 day 1 (C4D1), after more than five weeks of nivolumab. No patient escaped relapse after autologous stem cell transplantation, and brentuximab vedotin exposure varied. Patients showed best responses of complete response, partial response or progressive disease. Some clones are missing from TCRdb's copy, which holds only in-frame ones; the method was immunoSEQ multiplex PCR. The table records some 24,000 clones, roughly 80% of them present only once. This clonotype originated in a human donor with classical Hodgkin lymphoma. This specimen was peripheral blood mononuclear cells (PBMCs), taken before the fourth cycle of nivolumab.

CDR3 loop: CASSQTGGRSWLLETQYF. CDR3 sequence (DNA): TGTGCCAGCAGCCAAACAGGAGGGAGGTCGTGGTTGTTGGAGACCCAGTACTTC. The chain couples TRBV5-4 to TRBJ2-5; D perhaps matches TRBD2 (6 bases). Trimming stripped 4 bases from V and 5 bases from J, with 27 bases between. The CDR3 is 18 amino acids. Germline CDR1 and CDR2: SGHNT and YYREEE (reference sequence).